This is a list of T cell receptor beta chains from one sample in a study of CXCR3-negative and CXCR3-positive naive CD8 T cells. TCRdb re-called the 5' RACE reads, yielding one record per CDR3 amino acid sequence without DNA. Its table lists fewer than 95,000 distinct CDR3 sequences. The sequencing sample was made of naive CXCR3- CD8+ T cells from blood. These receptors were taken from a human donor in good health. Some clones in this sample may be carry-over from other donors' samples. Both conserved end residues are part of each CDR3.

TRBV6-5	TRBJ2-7	CASSSSDLLEQYF
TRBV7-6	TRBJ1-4	CASSWTGGPDEKLFF
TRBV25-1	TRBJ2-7	CASSERGGFYEQYF
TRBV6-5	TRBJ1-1	CASSPSSTGVNTEAFF
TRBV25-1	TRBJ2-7	CASSGLAGGSYEQYF
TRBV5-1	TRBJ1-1	CASSLQGDTEAFF
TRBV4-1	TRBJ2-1	CASSQGGTDYIHRQFF
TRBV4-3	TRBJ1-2	CASSQELLSKYGYTF
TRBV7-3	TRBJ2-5	CASSEGAGETQYF
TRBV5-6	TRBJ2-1	CASSSYWGGYNEQFF
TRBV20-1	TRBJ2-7	CSARQAREQVEQYF
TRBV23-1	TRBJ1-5	CASSQPCEPTSQGRRQPQHF
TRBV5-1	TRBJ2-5	CASSLEGGVETQYF
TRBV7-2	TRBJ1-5	CASSLGDRNQPQHF